This entry features one T cell receptor beta chain sequence. Its antigen specificity is not known. Base quality data are lacking; no much larger clone is found one base away. TCRdb lists the instrument as Illumina NovaSeq 6000. cDNA libraries for TCRalpha and TCRbeta were prepared by 5'RACE using constant-segment primers, with sample barcodes and unique molecular identifiers added. RNA was extracted from every sample with Trizol reagent. Library amplification was performed in two PCR steps, and a second sample barcode and Illumina TruSeq adapters were introduced in the second step. Sequencing of libraries was performed on an Illumina NovaSeq with 2 x 150 bp paired-end reads. The original methods were these. Reads were demultiplexed and collapsed into UMI-guided consensus sequences with migec v1.2.7. Using mixcr v2.1.11, the UMI consensuses were aligned to TRA and TRB V and J templates and assembled into clonotypes. Clonotypes were classified as expanded or contracted when called significant by both edgeR and NoisET, with noise models trained on biological replicates. For edgeR calls, the cutoffs were a false discovery rate-adjusted p below 0.01 and a log2 fold-change threshold of 1. As an exploratory analysis of dynamics, max-normalized trajectories of the 1000 most abundant clonotypes were examined with PCA combined with hierarchical clustering. The CD4 or CD8 phenotype of responding clones was assigned using the separately sequenced CD4+ and CD8+ repertoires. The raw public data were reprocessed by TCRdb itself: fastp quality trimming at Q25, MiXCR clonotype calling, in-frame beta chains only. Merged by CDR3 protein, the rows form single entries marked with the most common genes and DNA. These V and J calls derive from TCRdb rather than the authors' analysis. In all, the sample holds fewer than 650,000 distinct CDR3 sequences, and around 16% of those were seen once. 8.1% of the sample belongs to the ten largest clones.

The source of the sample is a study of T-cell memory formation after mild COVID-19 (dated by TCRdb to the early 2020s). Study-level background: TCR sequence clusters from the two donors were largely donor specific. In two donors, T-cell clones that expanded and contracted after mild COVID-19 were tracked by sequencing TCRalpha and TCRbeta repertoires over time. Two young, previously healthy adult volunteers, one female and one male, were included in the cohort. Summary of the overall study and its limitations: The second-wave clones that peaked on day 37 were not confirmed to be SARS-CoV-2 specific. Contracting CD4+ clones turned up mainly in the CM and EM memory subsets, whereas EMRA was where CD8+ clones were enriched. Some responding clones were detected in pre-infection memory, suggesting pre-existing cross-reactive memory T cells joined the SARS-CoV-2 response. From day 15 to 85, contracting clones showed balanced CD4/CD8 phenotypes, whereas a second wave of clones that expanded from day 15 to 37 leaned towards CD4+. Only a couple of mild cases were covered by the study, and larger cohorts that include severe cases with pre-infection samples were considered necessary.

The CDR3, from cysteine to phenylalanine, totals 14 residues. The CDR3 DNA has 42 bases and is translated from base 1. V loses 3 bases, J loses 4 bases, and the germline ends lie 12 bases apart. PBMCs were isolated by Ficoll-Paque density gradient centrifugation. The chain couples TRBV12-3 or TRBV12-4 to TRBJ1-2; the D gene is perhaps TRBD1, on 5 matching bases. This receptor was identified in an adult woman who had mild COVID-19 (a few samples of this study predate the infection). The sample titles of this study are shuffled in the database, so cell type and time point are left out; the donor was told from shared clones. Sequencing was done on a sample of PBMCs or a T cell subset sorted from them (not recorded which). The CDR3 protein sequence reads: CASSLGDVFYGYTF. Here is the DNA: TGTGCCAGCAGTTTGGGGGACGTATTCTATGGCTACACCTTC.